This T cell receptor beta chain originates from a study of blood T cell repertoires in COVID-19. Study overall: Donors in the United States, Italy and Spain gave samples during acute or convalescent COVID-19. Sample material is recorded as cDNA or gDNA derived from T cells, B-cell-depleted T cells, or PBMCs.

Per the authors' pipeline: Amplification of reference gene primers provided the estimated nucleated cell counts. Only in-frame clones appear in the TCRdb table, and some are missing; sequencing was by immunoSEQ multiplex PCR. From that table come the V and J calls and clone size; the DNA was used to work out D and trimming. The sample records around 140,000 clones, around 87% being singletons. V was shortened by 4 bases and J by 11 bases, with 14 bases between the two germline ends. Per the germline V gene, CDR1 is ENHRY and CDR2 is SYGVKD. The CDR3 extends over 12 amino acids. The rearrangement uses TRBV10-3 and TRBJ1-1, with a possible D match to TRBD1 (6 bases). Sequencing was carried out using peripheral blood. This sequence originates from a woman aged 45-59 years with active or convalescent COVID-19. The CDR3 coding sequence is TGTGCCATCAGTGGGACAGCCGGTTCGGCTTTCTTT. Translation gives CAISGTAGSAFF.